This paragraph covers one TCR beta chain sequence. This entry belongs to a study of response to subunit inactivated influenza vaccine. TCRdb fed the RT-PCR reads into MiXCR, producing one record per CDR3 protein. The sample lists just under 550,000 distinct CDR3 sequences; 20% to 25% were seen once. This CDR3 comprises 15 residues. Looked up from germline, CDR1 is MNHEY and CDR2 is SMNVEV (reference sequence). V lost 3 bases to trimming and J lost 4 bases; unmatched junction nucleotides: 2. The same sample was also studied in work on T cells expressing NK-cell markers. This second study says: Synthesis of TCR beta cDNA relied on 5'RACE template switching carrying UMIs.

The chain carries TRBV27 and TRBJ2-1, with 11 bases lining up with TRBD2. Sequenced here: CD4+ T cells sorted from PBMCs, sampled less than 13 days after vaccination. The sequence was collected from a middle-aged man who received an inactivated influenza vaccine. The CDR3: CASSFPSGGYNEQFF. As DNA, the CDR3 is TGTGCCAGCAGTTTCCCTAGCGGGGGGTACAATGAGCAGTTCTTC.